Presented here are 18 T cell receptor beta chains from one specimen sequenced in a study of blood T cell repertoires in COVID-19. Method: immunoSEQ multiplex PCR; TCRdb's copy keeps in-frame clones and lacks some. The sample contains under 200,000 clones, more than 75% of which appear only once. The sequenced sample consisted of peripheral blood. The source is a man between 35 and 55 years old with active or convalescent COVID-19.

The chain uses TRBV19 and TRBJ1-1, with a tentative D call TRBD1 (5 bases). Germline V gene sequence: CDR1 LNHDA, CDR2 SQIVND (reference sequence). V was clipped by 6 bases and J by 1 base, with 12 bases between them. The CDR3 has 14 amino acids. The CDR3 here is CASSSLQGNTEAFF. CDR3 sequence (DNA): TGTGCCAGTAGCAGCCTTCAGGGGAACACTGAAGCTTTCTTT.

The chain has TRBV6-5 and TRBJ2-3, with 8 bases matching TRBD2. With 6 bases clipped from V and 2 bases from J, the junction kept 7 bases outside the gene matches. Germline V CDR1 and CDR2: MNHEY, SVGAGI. The CDR3 totals 15 residues. The CDR3 here is CASRSGTRNTDTQYF. CDR3 in DNA: TGTGCCAGCAGATCCGGGACTAGGAACACAGATACGCAGTATTTT.

The V gene is TRBV10-2, the J gene TRBJ1-5; D is unclear. CDR1 is WSHSY, CDR2 SAAADI, per germline. V gave up 0 bases and J gave up 0 bases, with 6 bases separating them. The CDR3 spans 15 residues. CDR3 sequence reads: CASSESSISNQPQHF. CDR3 sequence (DNA): TGCGCCAGCAGTGAGTCTTCCATTAGCAATCAGCCCCAGCATTTT.

The CDR3 loop reads CASGTQGAQYF. The DNA for the CDR3 is TGCGCCAGCGGAACTCAGGGGGCGCAGTACTTC. This chain uses TRBV10-1 with TRBJ2-7, with 8 bases that match TRBD1. Germline V gene lookup returns CDR1 WNHNN and CDR2 SYGVQD (reference sequence). V shed 8 bases, J shed 9 bases, and the junction held 6 bases outside the gene matches. The CDR3 spans 11 residues.

The chain links TRBV30 to TRBJ1-1, with D perhaps matching TRBD1 (5 bases). V dropped 2 bases and J dropped 3 bases, with 10 bases sitting between them. The germline gives CDR1 GTSNPN, CDR2 SVGIG (reference sequence). There are 13 residues in the CDR3. CDR3 DNA sequence: TGTGCCTGGAGTTCAGGGATGCACACTGAAGCTTTCTTT. This codes for CAWSSGMHTEAFF. Full variable domain (outside the CDR3, taken from reference TRBV30 and TRBJ1-1): SQTIHQWPATLVQPVGSPLSLECTVEGTSNPNLYWYRQAAGRGLQLLFYSVGIGQISSEVPQNLSASRPQDRQFILSSKKLLLSDSGFYLCAWSSGMHTEAFFGQGTRLTVV.

The chain combines TRBV5-1 with TRBJ2-1; 11 nucleotides line up with TRBD2. Germline V gene lookup returns CDR1 SGHRS and CDR2 YFSETQ. Trimming at V came to 4 bases and at J to 7 bases, leaving 7 bases not matched to a gene. The CDR3 covers 15 residues. The CDR3 DNA follows: TGCGCCAGCAGCCCCCTAGGACTAGCGGGTAATGAGCAGTTCTTC. This translates into CASSPLGLAGNEQFF.

The chain has TRBV6-6 and TRBJ2-7; 12 bases line up with TRBD1. CDR3 length: 14 residues. J lost 4 bases, V lost 6 bases, and 4 bases had no gene match. Germline V lookup: CDR1 MNHNY, CDR2 SVGAGI (reference sequence). The CDR3 loop is CASRPGQGAYEQYF. DNA of the CDR3: TGTGCCAGCAGACCGGGACAGGGGGCTTACGAGCAGTACTTC.

This sequence joins TRBV19 and TRBJ1-6, with 7 nucleotides matching TRBD1. CDR1 LNHDA and CDR2 SQIVND come from the germline V gene (reference sequence). V shed 7 bases and J 8 bases; nucleotides not matched to a gene: 11. This CDR3 region has 15 residues. DNA of the CDR3: TGTGCCAGTATCGAAACAGGGGTGGGCCATTCACCCCTCCACTTT. Translation gives CASIETGVGHSPLHF.

V usage is TRBV11-1 and J usage is TRBJ2-1, with D possibly TRBD2 on 7 matching bases. The V end was cut by 5 bases, the J end by 7 bases, with 15 bases between. The CDR3 sequence is 14 residues long. Germline lookup yields CDR1 SGHAT and CDR2 FQDESV (reference sequence). CDR3 region: CASSQTGRGNEQFF. In nucleotides, the CDR3 is TGTGCCAGCAGCCAAACAGGGAGGGGGAATGAGCAGTTCTTC.

This clone is a singleton in its sample. The CDR3 loop reads CASRGGRDNQPQHF. For the CDR3, the DNA is TGTGCCAGCAGGGGAGGACGGGACAATCAGCCCCAGCATTTT. The chain links TRBV25-1 to TRBJ1-5; D not certain. CDR1 is MGHDK, CDR2 SYGVNS, per germline. With 6 bases removed from V and 3 bases from J, the gap between germline ends came to 12 bases. This CDR3 comprises 14 residues.

This sequence joins TRBV7-9 and TRBJ1-2, with D maybe TRBD1 (6 bases). Trimming removed 1 base at V and 0 bases at J, with 12 bases between. Germline V gene lookup returns CDR1 SEHNR and CDR2 FQNEAQ (reference sequence). The CDR3 totals 16 residues. The CDR3 reads CASSLGGGYANYGYTF. The CDR3 DNA reads as TGTGCCAGCAGCTTAGGAGGGGGATATGCTAACTATGGCTACACCTTC.

The V call is TRBV9, the J call TRBJ2-2; a possible D gene is TRBD2 (5 bases). Deletions cut 3 bases from V and 0 bases from J, with 15 bases between. Germline V lookup: CDR1 SGDLS, CDR2 YYNGEE. The CDR3 length is 17 residues. The DNA of the CDR3 is TGTGCCAGCAGCGATGAGGGCATACTCGCGAACACCGGGGAGCTGTTTTTT. Protein: CASSDEGILANTGELFF.

The V and J genes are TRBV5-1 and TRBJ1-4; D perhaps matches TRBD1 (6 bases). Trimming took 0 bases from V and 0 from J, leaving 15 bases between them. Germline V gives CDR1 SGHRS, CDR2 YFSETQ. The CDR3 loop spans 18 amino acids. The CDR3 protein is CASSLARQVPSTNEKLFF. The CDR3 DNA sequence: TGCGCCAGCAGCTTGGCCCGACAGGTCCCCTCAACTAATGAAAAACTGTTTTTT.

The sample holds a few counts of this clone. The rearrangement links TRBV5-1 to TRBJ1-1; maybe TRBD1 (5 bases). The germline CDR1 and CDR2 sequences are SGHRS and YFSETQ. V lost 4 bases and J lost 6, with 13 bases in between. The length of the CDR3 is 13 residues. CDR3 sequence: CASSPTGVPEAFF. The CDR3 DNA sequence: TGCGCCAGCAGCCCCACAGGCGTCCCTGAAGCTTTCTTT.

J is TRBJ1-5 and V is TRBV28; TRBD1 aligns across 10 bases. The junction had 5 bases not matched to a gene; V was cut back by 3 bases and J by 6 bases. CDR3 length equals 15 residues. In germline, CDR1 is MDHEN, CDR2 SYDVKM. The CDR3 DNA reads as TGTGCCAGCAGTTTTCGGACAGGGGGATCTCAGCCCCAGCATTTT. Amino acids: CASSFRTGGSQPQHF.

V is TRBV28 and J is TRBJ2-7; 8 bases are shared with TRBD2. This CDR3 contains 14 residues. V shed 6 bases and J 5 bases; nucleotides not matched to a gene: 9. From germline, CDR1 is MDHEN and CDR2 SYDVKM. CDR3 bases: TGTGCCAGCAGGTTACGGGGGGGGGCCCACGAGCAGTACTTC. Its translation is CASRLRGGAHEQYF.

The V call is TRBV3-1 (or the pseudogene TRBV3-2), the J call TRBJ2-7, with 8 bases lining up with TRBD2. This CDR3 spans 17 amino acids. Germline CDR1 LGHDT, CDR2 YNNKEL (reference sequence). Trimming at V came to 2 bases and at J to 7 bases, leaving 16 bases not matched to a gene. CDR3 nucleotide sequence: TGTGCCAGCAGCCAACGAGTCCCGGGACTAGGTCCGGGGGAGCAGTACTTC. This translates into CASSQRVPGLGPGEQYF.

This clone has just one count. V gene TRBV7-3 combines with J gene TRBJ2-3, with 13 nucleotides matching TRBD2. Germline V gives CDR1 SGHTA, CDR2 FQGTGA. The junction had 5 bases not matched to a gene; V was cut back by 1 base and J by 4 bases. This CDR3 has 17 amino acids. CDR3 loop: CASSLMGLAGTPDTQYF. In DNA, the CDR3 is TGTGCCAGCAGCTTAATGGGACTAGCGGGGACTCCAGATACGCAGTATTTT.